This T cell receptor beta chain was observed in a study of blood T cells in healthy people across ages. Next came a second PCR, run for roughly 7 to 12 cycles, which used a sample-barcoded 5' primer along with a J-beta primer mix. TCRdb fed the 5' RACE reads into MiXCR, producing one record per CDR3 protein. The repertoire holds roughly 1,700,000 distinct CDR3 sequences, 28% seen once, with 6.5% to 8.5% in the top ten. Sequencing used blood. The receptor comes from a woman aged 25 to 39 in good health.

The CDR3 DNA reads as TGTGCCAGCTCATCGGAACAGGTCTCCTACGAGCAGTACTTC. It codes for CASSSEQVSYEQYF. The chain employs TRBV18 and TRBJ2-7, with a tentative D call TRBD1 (5 bases). The CDR3 spans 14 residues. The V end lost 5 bases, the J end lost 0 bases, and 11 bases lay between the germline ends. Germline CDR1 and CDR2: KGHSH and LQKENI.